Listed below are T cell receptor beta chains from one sample, sequenced in a study of blood T cells in healthy people across ages. TCRdb re-analysed the 5' RACE reads in MiXCR, keeping a single row per CDR3 protein. The table has some 760,000 distinct CDR3 sequences, 20% to 25% seen once. The same sample was also used in a study of T cells of mothers and their children.

The sample consisted of blood. These receptors all come from a boy between 10 and 17 years old in good health. Each CDR3 is given with its conserved first and last residue. Each record gives: V gene, D gene, J gene, clone size, CDR3 protein, CDR3 DNA. The D gene is left open where the match is weak. For some rows the clone size is stated as once, few or many, or as a class when expanded; others skip it.

TRBV5-1	NA	TRBJ2-1	NA	CASSPIIRRGDEQFF	TGCGCCAGCAGTCCCATCATCAGGAGGGGGGATGAGCAGTTCTTC
TRBV15	NA	TRBJ1-6	NA	CATSRDRGTDSPLHF	TGTGCCACCAGCAGAGATAGAGGGACGGATTCACCCCTCCACTTT
TRBV25-1	NA	TRBJ1-6	few	CASSPDRPNLPLHF	TGTGCCAGCAGTCCCGACAGGCCCAATTTACCCCTCCACTTT
TRBV9	NA	TRBJ1-2	few	CASSPDGTYYGYTF	TGTGCCAGCAGCCCAGACGGGACGTACTATGGCTACACCTTC
TRBV12-3/TRBV12-4	NA	TRBJ1-4	NA	CASRQGGGLTNEKLFF	TGTGCCAGCAGACAGGGAGGAGGTTTAACTAATGAAAAACTGTTTTTT
TRBV2	NA	TRBJ2-7	NA	CASAMGPSYEQYF	TGTGCCTCAGCAATGGGGCCGAGCTACGAGCAGTACTTC
TRBV3-1	NA	TRBJ2-3	few	CASSQGGSHSDTQYF	TGTGCCAGCAGCCAGGGAGGTTCTCACTCAGATACGCAGTATTTT
TRBV2	TRBD2	TRBJ2-3	NA	CASRTGLVSQYF	TGTGCCAGCAGAACCGGACTAGTTTCGCAGTATTTT
TRBV12-3/TRBV12-4	TRBD2	TRBJ2-1	NA	CASSSGLAVPEQFF	TGTGCCAGCAGTTCGGGACTAGCGGTCCCTGAGCAGTTCTTC
TRBV4-3	TRBD2	TRBJ2-5	NA	CASSQTVASGGVGETQYF	TGCGCCAGCAGCCAAACGGTGGCTAGCGGGGGGGTTGGAGAGACCCAGTACTTC
TRBV12-3/TRBV12-4	NA	TRBJ2-1	NA	CASRTTGLHNEQFF	TGTGCCAGCAGGACGACAGGATTACACAATGAGCAGTTCTTC
TRBV5-1	TRBD1	TRBJ2-1	NA	CASSLEGWDSNNEQFF	TGCGCCAGCAGCTTGGAGGGATGGGACAGCAACAATGAGCAGTTCTTC
TRBV7-8	TRBD1	TRBJ1-4	few	CASSLAWDRGDEKLFF	TGTGCCAGCAGCTTAGCCTGGGACAGGGGAGATGAAAAACTGTTTTTT
TRBV11-2	NA	TRBJ2-5	NA	CASSEFQGIETQYF	TGTGCCAGCAGCGAGTTCCAGGGGATCGAGACCCAGTACTTC
TRBV5-1	TRBD1	TRBJ2-6	NA	CASSYATGTGPSGANVLTF	TGCGCCAGCAGTTACGCGACCGGGACAGGCCCCTCTGGGGCCAACGTCCTGACTTTC
TRBV12-3/TRBV12-4	NA	TRBJ1-2	NA	CASSFAGADGYTF	TGTGCCAGCAGTTTCGCAGGGGCGGATGGCTACACCTTC
TRBV5-1	NA	TRBJ2-5	NA	CASSPPQGSQYF	TGCGCCAGCAGCCCACCCCAGGGGTCCCAGTACTTC
TRBV3-1	TRBD1	TRBJ2-7	NA	CASSRRQGVAYEQYF	TGTGCCAGCAGCCGGCGACAGGGGGTAGCCTACGAGCAGTACTTC
TRBV5-6	TRBD1	TRBJ2-1	NA	CASSVRDRLWLEQFF	TGTGCCAGCAGCGTCCGGGACAGACTCTGGCTGGAGCAGTTCTTC
TRBV23-1	TRBD1	TRBJ2-1	NA	CASSQSRGQRIYNEQFF	TGCGCCAGCAGTCAATCGAGGGGGCAGAGAATCTACAATGAGCAGTTCTTC
TRBV6-1	NA	TRBJ2-3	few	CASSELIAVSTDTQYF	TGTGCCAGCAGTGAGCTTATAGCGGTTAGCACAGATACGCAGTATTTT
TRBV12-3/TRBV12-4	NA	TRBJ1-4	NA	CASSFSLGSTNEKLFF	TGTGCCAGCAGTTTCTCTCTTGGCTCAACTAATGAAAAACTGTTTTTT
TRBV27	TRBD1	TRBJ1-6	NA	CASSSWTGLSLHF	TGTGCCAGCAGTTCATGGACAGGTCTGTCCCTCCACTTT
TRBV7-2	NA	TRBJ1-1	few	CAVPGARRGEAFF	TGTGCTGTACCGGGGGCCCGGAGGGGAGAAGCTTTCTTT
TRBV6-1	TRBD2	TRBJ2-5	NA	CASSPGTSDFGETQYF	TGTGCCAGCAGTCCAGGGACTAGCGATTTTGGGGAGACCCAGTACTTC
TRBV5-1	NA	TRBJ2-5	NA	CASSNAAHGETQYF	TGCGCCAGCAGTAATGCAGCGCATGGGGAGACCCAGTACTTC
TRBV11-2	TRBD1	TRBJ1-1	NA	CASSYAGTGQNTEAFF	TGTGCCAGCAGCTACGCCGGGACAGGGCAGAACACTGAAGCTTTCTTT
TRBV7-2	NA	TRBJ1-5	NA	CASSLSSLNQPQHF	TGTGCCAGCAGCTTATCTTCATTAAATCAGCCCCAGCATTTT
TRBV14	NA	TRBJ2-1	few	CASRPAGTNEQFF	TGTGCCAGCAGACCCGCCGGGACCAATGAGCAGTTCTTC
TRBV7-2	TRBD2	TRBJ2-7	NA	CASSQRPGRAHEQYF	TGTGCCAGCAGCCAGAGACCCGGGAGGGCCCACGAGCAGTACTTC
TRBV7-9	TRBD1	TRBJ1-1	NA	CASSWGQVNTEAFF	TGTGCCAGCAGCTGGGGACAGGTGAACACTGAAGCTTTCTTT
TRBV3-1	NA	TRBJ1-2	NA	CASSQDRTVGGYTF	TGTGCCAGCAGCCAAGATCGGACGGTTGGAGGCTACACCTTC
TRBV9	NA	TRBJ1-1	NA	CASSVAGGPNTEAFF	TGTGCCAGCAGCGTAGCCGGGGGCCCGAACACTGAAGCTTTCTTT
TRBV28	TRBD1	TRBJ2-7	NA	CASSSTGGWYEQYF	TGTGCCAGCAGTTCGACAGGGGGCTGGTACGAGCAGTACTTC
TRBV10-3	NA	TRBJ2-1	few	CAISEEGEPPTYNEQFF	TGTGCCATCAGCGAAGAGGGAGAACCTCCTACCTACAATGAGCAGTTCTTC
TRBV12-3/TRBV12-4	TRBD1	TRBJ1-2	few	CASSLARPGQPFPFRSPPYGYTF	TGTGCCAGCAGTTTAGCGCGTCCGGGACAGCCCTTTCCCTTTCGTAGCCCGCCCTATGGCTACACCTTC
TRBV7-3	NA	TRBJ2-1	few	CASSSTRSNEQFF	TGTGCCAGCAGCTCGACTAGGAGCAATGAGCAGTTCTTC
TRBV2	TRBD2	TRBJ2-5	NA	CASRKRGEETQYF	TGTGCCAGCAGAAAGCGGGGTGAAGAGACCCAGTACTTC
TRBV6-1	NA	TRBJ2-7	NA	CASSGKKYEQYF	TGTGCCAGCAGTGGAAAGAAATACGAGCAGTACTTC
TRBV15	NA	TRBJ2-1	NA	CATSRGANEQFF	TGTGCCACCAGCAGAGGGGCCAATGAGCAGTTCTTC
TRBV15	NA	TRBJ2-3	few	CATSRGLTDTQYF	TGTGCCACCAGCAGGGGTCTCACAGATACGCAGTATTTT
TRBV10-3	NA	TRBJ2-5	once	CAISALWSGSDGQETQYF	TGTGCCATCAGTGCGTTGTGGTCAGGGAGCGATGGACAAGAGACCCAGTACTTC
TRBV27	TRBD2	TRBJ2-3	few	CASGREGADTQYF	TGTGCCAGCGGACGGGAGGGTGCGGATACGCAGTATTTT